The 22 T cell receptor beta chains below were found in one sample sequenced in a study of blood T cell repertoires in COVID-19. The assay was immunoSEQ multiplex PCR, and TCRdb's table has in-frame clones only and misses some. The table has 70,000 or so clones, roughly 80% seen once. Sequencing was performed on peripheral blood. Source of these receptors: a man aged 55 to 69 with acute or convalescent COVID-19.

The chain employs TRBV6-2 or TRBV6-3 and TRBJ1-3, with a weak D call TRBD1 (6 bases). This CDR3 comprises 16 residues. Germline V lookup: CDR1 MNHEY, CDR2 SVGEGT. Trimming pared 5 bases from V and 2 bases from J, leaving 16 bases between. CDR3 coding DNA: TGTGCCAGCAGTCCACCTGGGACACCTACTGGAAACACCATATATTTT. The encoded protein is CASSPPGTPTGNTIYF.

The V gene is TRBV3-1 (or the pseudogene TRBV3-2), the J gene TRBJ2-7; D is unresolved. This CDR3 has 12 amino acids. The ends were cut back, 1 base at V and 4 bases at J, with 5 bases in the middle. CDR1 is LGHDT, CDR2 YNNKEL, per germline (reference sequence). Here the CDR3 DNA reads TGTGCCAGCAGCCAAGTAGATTACGAGCAGTACTTC. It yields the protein CASSQVDYEQYF.

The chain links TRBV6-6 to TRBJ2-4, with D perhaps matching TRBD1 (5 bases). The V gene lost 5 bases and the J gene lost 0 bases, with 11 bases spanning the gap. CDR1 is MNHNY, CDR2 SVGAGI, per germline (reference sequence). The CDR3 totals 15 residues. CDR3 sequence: CASSPGLLAKNIQYF. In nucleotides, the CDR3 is TGTGCCAGCAGTCCAGGGCTCCTAGCCAAAAACATTCAGTACTTC.

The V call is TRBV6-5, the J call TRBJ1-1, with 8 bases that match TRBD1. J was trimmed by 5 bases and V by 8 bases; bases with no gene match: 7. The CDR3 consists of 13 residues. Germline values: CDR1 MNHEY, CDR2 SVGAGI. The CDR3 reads CASEGQATTEAFF. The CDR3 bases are TGTGCCAGCGAGGGACAGGCTACTACTGAAGCTTTCTTT.

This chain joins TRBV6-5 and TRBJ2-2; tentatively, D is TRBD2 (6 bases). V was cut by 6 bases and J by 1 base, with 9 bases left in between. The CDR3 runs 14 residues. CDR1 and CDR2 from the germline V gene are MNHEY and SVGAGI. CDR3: CASRQAGNTGELFF. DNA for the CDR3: TGTGCCAGCAGACAAGCGGGGAACACCGGGGAGCTGTTTTTT.

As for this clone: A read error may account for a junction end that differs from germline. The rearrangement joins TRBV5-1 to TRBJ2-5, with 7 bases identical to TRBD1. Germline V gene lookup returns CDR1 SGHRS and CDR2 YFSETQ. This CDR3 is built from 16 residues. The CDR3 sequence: CASSPDPGTAQGTQYF. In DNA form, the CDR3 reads TGCGCCAGCAGCCCAGATCCCGGGACAGCCCAAGGGACCCAGTACTTC.

In nucleotides, the CDR3 is TGCGCCAGCAGCTTTCAAGGACAGGAGAACACTGAAGCTTTCTTT. It yields the protein CASSFQGQENTEAFF. This chain connects TRBV5-1 to TRBJ1-1; 7 nucleotides agree with TRBD1. Trimming at V came to 2 bases and at J to 1 base, leaving 5 bases not matched to a gene. CDR1 is SGHRS and CDR2 is YFSETQ in the germline V gene. The CDR3 is 15 residues long.

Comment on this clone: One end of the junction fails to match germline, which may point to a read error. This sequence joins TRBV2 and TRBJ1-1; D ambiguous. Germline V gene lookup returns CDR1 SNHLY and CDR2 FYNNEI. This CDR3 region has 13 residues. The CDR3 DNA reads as TGTGCCAATCTGGGCCAGAAAAACACTGAAGCTTTTTTT. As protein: CANLGQKNTEAFF. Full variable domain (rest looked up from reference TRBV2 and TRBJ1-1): EPEVTQTPSHQVTQMGQEVILRCVPISNHLYFYWYRQILGQKVEFLVSFYNNEISEKSEIFDDQFSVERPDGSNFTLKIRSTKLEDSAMYFCANLGQKNTEAFFGQGTRLTVV.

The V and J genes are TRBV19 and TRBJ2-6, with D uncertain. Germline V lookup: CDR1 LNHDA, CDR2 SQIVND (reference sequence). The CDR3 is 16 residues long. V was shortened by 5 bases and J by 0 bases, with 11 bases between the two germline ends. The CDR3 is CASSVSRISGANVLTF. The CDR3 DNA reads TGTGCCAGTAGTGTTAGCCGAATCTCTGGGGCCAACGTCCTGACTTTC.

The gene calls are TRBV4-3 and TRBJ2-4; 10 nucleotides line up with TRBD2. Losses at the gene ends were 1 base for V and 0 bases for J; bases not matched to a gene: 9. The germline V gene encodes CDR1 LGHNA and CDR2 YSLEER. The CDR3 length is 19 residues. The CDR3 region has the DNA TGCGCCAGCAGCCAAGCTTTAGCGGGGGGCGTACTAGCCAAAAACATTCAGTACTTC. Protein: CASSQALAGGVLAKNIQYF.

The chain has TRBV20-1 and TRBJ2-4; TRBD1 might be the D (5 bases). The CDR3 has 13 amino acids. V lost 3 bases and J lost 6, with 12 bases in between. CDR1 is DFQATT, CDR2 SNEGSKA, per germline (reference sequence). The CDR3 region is CSASPDIGNIQYF. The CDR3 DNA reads TGCAGTGCTAGTCCGGACATAGGAAACATTCAGTACTTC.

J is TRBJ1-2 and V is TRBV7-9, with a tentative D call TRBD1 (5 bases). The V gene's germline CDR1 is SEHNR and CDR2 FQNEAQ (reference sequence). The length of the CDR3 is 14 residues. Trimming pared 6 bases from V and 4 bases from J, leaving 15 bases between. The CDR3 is CASSLERGVYGYTF. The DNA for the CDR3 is TGTGCCAGCAGTTTGGAGCGGGGCGTCTATGGCTACACCTTC.

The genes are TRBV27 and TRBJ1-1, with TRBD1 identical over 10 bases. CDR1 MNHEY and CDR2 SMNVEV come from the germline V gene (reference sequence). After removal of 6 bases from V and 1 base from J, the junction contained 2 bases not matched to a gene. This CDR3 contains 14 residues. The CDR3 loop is CASSWTGGNTEAFF. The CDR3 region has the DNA TGTGCCAGCAGCTGGACAGGGGGGAACACTGAAGCTTTCTTT.

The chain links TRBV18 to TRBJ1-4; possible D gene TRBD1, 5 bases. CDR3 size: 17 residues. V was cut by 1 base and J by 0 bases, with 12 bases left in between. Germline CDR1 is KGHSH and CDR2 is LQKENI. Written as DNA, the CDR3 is TGTGCCAGCTCACCACAGGGGAAATACGCAACTAATGAAAAACTGTTTTTT. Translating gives CASSPQGKYATNEKLFF.

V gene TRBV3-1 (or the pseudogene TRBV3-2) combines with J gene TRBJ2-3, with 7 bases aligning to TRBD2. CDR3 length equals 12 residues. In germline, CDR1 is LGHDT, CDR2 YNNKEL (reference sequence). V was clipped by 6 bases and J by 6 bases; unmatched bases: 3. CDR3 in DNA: TGTGCCAGCAGTCATAGCGGGGATACGCAGTATTTT. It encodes CASSHSGDTQYF.

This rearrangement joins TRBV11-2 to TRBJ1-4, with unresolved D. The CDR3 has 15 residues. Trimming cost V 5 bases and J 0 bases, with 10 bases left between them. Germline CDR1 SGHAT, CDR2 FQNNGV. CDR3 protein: CASSLEGATNEKLFF. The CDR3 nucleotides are TGTGCCAGCAGCCTGGAGGGAGCAACTAATGAAAAACTGTTTTTT.

The CDR3 DNA is TGTGCCAGCAGCCCGGGTGGGCGGGGGCGCACAGATACGCAGTATTTT. Translating gives CASSPGGRGRTDTQYF. The chain recombines TRBV3-1 (or the pseudogene TRBV3-2) with TRBJ2-3; D possibly corresponds to TRBD2 (7 bases). Deletions cut 4 bases from V and 1 base from J, with 15 bases between. This CDR3 region has 16 residues. Germline V gene data show CDR1 as LGHDT and CDR2 as YNNKEL (reference sequence).

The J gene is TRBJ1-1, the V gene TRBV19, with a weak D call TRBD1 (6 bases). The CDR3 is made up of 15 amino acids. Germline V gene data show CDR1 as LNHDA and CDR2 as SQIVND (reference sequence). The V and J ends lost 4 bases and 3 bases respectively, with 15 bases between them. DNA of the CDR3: TGTGCCAGTAGTAACAATCGACAGGCCCACACTGAAGCTTTCTTT. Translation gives CASSNNRQAHTEAFF.

DNA for the CDR3: TGTGCCAGCAGAGACTCAAACACCGGGGAGCTGTTTTTT. Protein product: CASRDSNTGELFF. The chain uses TRBV6-5 and TRBJ2-2; D is undetermined. CDR3 length: 13 residues. The ends were cut back, 6 bases at V and 2 bases at J, with 7 bases in the middle. Germline lookup yields CDR1 MNHEY and CDR2 SVGAGI.

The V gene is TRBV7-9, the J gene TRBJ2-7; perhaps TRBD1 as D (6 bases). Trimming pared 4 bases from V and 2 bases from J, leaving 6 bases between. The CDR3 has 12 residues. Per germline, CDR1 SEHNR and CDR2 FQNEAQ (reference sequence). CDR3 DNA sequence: TGTGCCAGCAGCTGGGACACCTACGAGCAGTACTTC. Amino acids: CASSWDTYEQYF. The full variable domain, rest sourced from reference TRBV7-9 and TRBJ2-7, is DTGVSQNPRHKITKRGQNVTFRCDPISEHNRLYWYRQTLGQGPEFLTYFQNEAQLEKSRLLSDRFSAERPKGSFSTLEIQRTEQGDSAMYLCASSWDTYEQYFGPGTRLTVT.

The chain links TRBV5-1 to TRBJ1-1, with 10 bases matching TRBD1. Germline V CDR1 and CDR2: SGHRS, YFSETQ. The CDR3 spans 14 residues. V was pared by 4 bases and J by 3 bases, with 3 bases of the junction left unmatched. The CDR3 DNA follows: TGCGCCAGCAGCGGACAGGGGGTGGACACTGAAGCTTTCTTT. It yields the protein CASSGQGVDTEAFF.

CDR3 residues: CASSRPAGIQNTEAFF. As DNA, the CDR3 is TGTGCCAGCAGCCGGCCCGCGGGGATCCAGAACACTGAAGCTTTCTTT. The rearrangement joins TRBV4-2 to TRBJ1-1; D gene uncertain. CDR3 length equals 16 residues. In germline, CDR1 is LGHNA, CDR2 YNFKEQ. V lost 4 bases and J 1 base, leaving 16 bases between the germline ends.